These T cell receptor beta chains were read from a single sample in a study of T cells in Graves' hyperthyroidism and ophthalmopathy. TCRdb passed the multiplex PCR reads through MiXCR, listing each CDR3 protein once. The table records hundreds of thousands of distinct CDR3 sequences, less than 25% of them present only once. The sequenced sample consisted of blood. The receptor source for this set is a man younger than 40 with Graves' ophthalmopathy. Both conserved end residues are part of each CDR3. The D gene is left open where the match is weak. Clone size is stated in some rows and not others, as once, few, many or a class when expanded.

CDR3aa: CAWSGSRGVYEQYF
CDR3nt: TGTGCCTGGAGTGGTAGCAGGGGTGTCTACGAGCAGTACTTC
d_gene: NA
abundance: NA
v_gene: TRBV30
j_gene: TRBJ2-7

CDR3aa: CASSQTSGSHFGIQYF
CDR3nt: TGTGCCAGCAGCCAAACCAGCGGGAGCCATTTCGGCATTCAGTACTTC
d_gene: TRBD2
abundance: NA
v_gene: TRBV4-2
j_gene: TRBJ2-4

CDR3aa: CASSLRAGGPFEQFF
CDR3nt: TGTGCCAGCAGTTTAAGGGCGGGAGGGCCTTTTGAGCAGTTCTTC
d_gene: TRBD2
abundance: NA
v_gene: TRBV12-3/TRBV12-4
j_gene: TRBJ2-1

CDR3aa: CASSSRTSPISSYNEQFF
CDR3nt: TGTGCCAGCAGTTCACGGACTAGCCCAATAAGCTCCTACAATGAGCAGTTCTTC
d_gene: TRBD2
abundance: NA
v_gene: TRBV7-2
j_gene: TRBJ2-1

CDR3aa: CASSPGPRPNFRYEQYF
CDR3nt: TGTGCCAGCAGTCCCGGACCCCGGCCCAATTTTAGGTACGAGCAGTACTTC
d_gene: NA
abundance: few
v_gene: TRBV27
j_gene: TRBJ2-7

CDR3aa: CASSLLGSGSGYF
CDR3nt: TGTGCCAGCAGTCTCCTTGGATCCGGGAGTGGGTACTTC
d_gene: NA
abundance: NA
v_gene: TRBV28
j_gene: TRBJ2-5

CDR3aa: CSARQAANQPQHF
CDR3nt: TGCAGTGCCAGACAGGCAGCCAATCAGCCCCAGCATTTT
d_gene: NA
abundance: NA
v_gene: TRBV20-1
j_gene: TRBJ1-5

CDR3aa: CASSSLAGAWNEQFF
CDR3nt: TGTGCCAGCAGCTCACTAGCGGGAGCTTGGAATGAGCAGTTCTTC
d_gene: TRBD2
abundance: many
v_gene: TRBV7-2
j_gene: TRBJ2-1

CDR3aa: CASLLGTAHYEQYF
CDR3nt: TGTGCCAGCCTCCTGGGGACAGCCCACTACGAGCAGTACTTC
d_gene: TRBD1
abundance: many
v_gene: TRBV7-8
j_gene: TRBJ2-7

CDR3aa: CAWSPTSTNEKLFF
CDR3nt: TGTGCCTGGAGTCCAACATCAACTAATGAAAAACTGTTTTTT
d_gene: NA
abundance: many
v_gene: TRBV30
j_gene: TRBJ1-4

CDR3aa: CASSSGQTYNEQFF
CDR3nt: TGTGCCAGCAGCTCTGGCCAGACCTACAATGAGCAGTTCTTC
d_gene: NA
abundance: many
v_gene: TRBV28
j_gene: TRBJ2-1

CDR3aa: CASSLAYRGPEAFF
CDR3nt: TGTGCCAGCAGCTTGGCCTATCGGGGGCCTGAAGCTTTCTTT
d_gene: NA
abundance: NA
v_gene: TRBV5-5
j_gene: TRBJ1-1

CDR3aa: CASSLPNSEGRIDTQYF
CDR3nt: TGTGCCAGCAGCTTACCCAACTCGGAGGGCCGGATAGATACGCAGTATTTT
d_gene: NA
abundance: few
v_gene: TRBV7-9
j_gene: TRBJ2-3

CDR3aa: CASSVKGTLDYEQYF
CDR3nt: TGTGCCAGCAGCGTAAAGGGGACATTGGACTACGAGCAGTACTTC
d_gene: NA
abundance: NA
v_gene: TRBV9
j_gene: TRBJ2-7

CDR3aa: CSATEGDYEQYF
CDR3nt: TGCAGCGCTACAGAAGGGGACTACGAGCAGTACTTC
d_gene: NA
abundance: once
v_gene: TRBV29-1
j_gene: TRBJ2-7

CDR3aa: CSAGQGAPGSPLHF
CDR3nt: TGCAGTGCTGGACAGGGGGCGCCCGGGTCACCCCTCCACTTT
d_gene: TRBD1
abundance: NA
v_gene: TRBV20-1
j_gene: TRBJ1-6

CDR3aa: CASSEELGDQPQHF
CDR3nt: TGTGCCAGCAGTGAAGAGTTGGGAGATCAGCCCCAGCATTTT
d_gene: NA
abundance: few
v_gene: TRBV6-1
j_gene: TRBJ1-5

CDR3aa: CASGPLAGSDTQYF
CDR3nt: TGTGCCAGCGGTCCACTAGCGGGATCAGATACGCAGTATTTT
d_gene: TRBD2
abundance: NA
v_gene: TRBV6-4
j_gene: TRBJ2-3

CDR3aa: CASGLAVGGIHSYNEQFF
CDR3nt: TGTGCTAGTGGTTTGGCTGTCGGAGGCATTCACTCCTACAATGAGCAGTTCTTC
d_gene: NA
abundance: NA
v_gene: TRBV12-5
j_gene: TRBJ2-1

CDR3aa: CASSLTGTGGYNEQFF
CDR3nt: TGTGCCAGCAGCTTAACCGGGACAGGGGGGTACAATGAGCAGTTCTTC
d_gene: TRBD1
abundance: few
v_gene: TRBV5-8
j_gene: TRBJ2-1

CDR3aa: CASASRSGGETQYF
CDR3nt: TGTGCCAGCGCCTCCCGGTCGGGGGGCGAGACCCAGTACTTC
d_gene: NA
abundance: few
v_gene: TRBV11-1
j_gene: TRBJ2-5

CDR3aa: CSLRGLGFEAFF
CDR3nt: TGCAGCCTCAGGGGGCTCGGTTTTGAAGCTTTCTTT
d_gene: TRBD1
abundance: many
v_gene: TRBV20-1
j_gene: TRBJ1-1

CDR3aa: CASTRTGFGEQYF
CDR3nt: TGTGCCAGTACCAGAACCGGGTTCGGTGAGCAGTACTTC
d_gene: NA
abundance: NA
v_gene: TRBV19
j_gene: TRBJ2-7

CDR3aa: CSARDADRGTLAGVSGNEQFF
CDR3nt: TGCAGTGCTAGAGATGCGGACAGGGGGACACTAGCGGGAGTTTCGGGCAATGAGCAGTTCTTC
d_gene: NA
abundance: NA
v_gene: TRBV20-1
j_gene: TRBJ2-1

CDR3aa: CASNSPGIDNEQFF
CDR3nt: TGTGCCAGCAACTCCCCGGGGATAGACAATGAGCAGTTCTTC
d_gene: NA
abundance: NA
v_gene: TRBV27
j_gene: TRBJ2-1

CDR3aa: CASSLSKSQYF
CDR3nt: TGTGCCAGCAGCTTATCTAAGTCGCAGTATTTT
d_gene: NA
abundance: NA
v_gene: TRBV7-2
j_gene: TRBJ2-3

CDR3aa: CASSVGSGPGSYEQYF
CDR3nt: TGTGCCAGCAGCGTAGGATCGGGGCCGGGGTCCTACGAGCAGTACTTC
d_gene: NA
abundance: once
v_gene: TRBV9
j_gene: TRBJ2-7

CDR3aa: CASSHRDRSSYNEQFF
CDR3nt: TGTGCCAGCAGCCATCGGGACCGGAGCTCCTACAATGAGCAGTTCTTC
d_gene: NA
abundance: many
v_gene: TRBV14
j_gene: TRBJ2-1

CDR3aa: CASRSLTGETQPQHF
CDR3nt: TGTGCCAGCAGATCCTTGACCGGAGAGACTCAGCCCCAGCATTTT
d_gene: NA
abundance: few
v_gene: TRBV28
j_gene: TRBJ1-5

CDR3aa: CASSETSVQFF
CDR3nt: TGTGCCAGTAGTGAAACTAGTGTGCAGTTCTTC
d_gene: NA
abundance: NA
v_gene: TRBV19
j_gene: TRBJ2-1

CDR3aa: CSAATSEIPDTQYF
CDR3nt: TGCAGTGCTGCGACTAGCGAGATACCAGATACGCAGTATTTT
d_gene: TRBD2
abundance: NA
v_gene: TRBV20-1
j_gene: TRBJ2-3

CDR3aa: CASSPEGQYNQPQHF
CDR3nt: TGTGCCAGCAGTCCAGAAGGACAGTACAATCAGCCCCAGCATTTT
d_gene: NA
abundance: NA
v_gene: TRBV28
j_gene: TRBJ1-5

CDR3aa: CASSPNDRGWYEQYF
CDR3nt: TGTGCCAGCAGCCCAAATGATAGGGGTTGGTACGAGCAGTACTTC
d_gene: NA
abundance: many
v_gene: TRBV9
j_gene: TRBJ2-7

CDR3aa: CASSSLAGATTQYF
CDR3nt: TGTGCCAGCAGTTCACTAGCGGGGGCAACGACCCAGTACTTC
d_gene: TRBD2
abundance: few
v_gene: TRBV12-3/TRBV12-4
j_gene: TRBJ2-5

CDR3aa: CSVVAENTGELFF
CDR3nt: TGCAGCGTAGTAGCGGAAAACACCGGGGAGCTGTTTTTT
d_gene: NA
abundance: NA
v_gene: TRBV29-1
j_gene: TRBJ2-2

CDR3aa: CASSLVFGGSNQPQHF
CDR3nt: TGTGCCAGCAGCTTGGTGTTTGGGGGTAGCAATCAGCCCCAGCATTTT
d_gene: NA
abundance: NA
v_gene: TRBV5-8
j_gene: TRBJ1-5

CDR3aa: CASSLLTTGTRYNEQFF
CDR3nt: TGTGCCAGCAGCTTACTAACTACCGGGACCCGGTACAATGAGCAGTTCTTC
d_gene: NA
abundance: NA
v_gene: TRBV5-6
j_gene: TRBJ2-1

CDR3aa: CSVELGGFGNEQFF
CDR3nt: TGCAGCGTTGAATTAGGGGGCTTTGGGAATGAGCAGTTCTTC
d_gene: TRBD1
abundance: many
v_gene: TRBV29-1
j_gene: TRBJ2-1

CDR3aa: CASSSAAGGYEQFF
CDR3nt: TGTGCCAGCAGCTCGGCGGCGGGGGGTTATGAGCAGTTCTTC
d_gene: TRBD2
abundance: many
v_gene: TRBV7-9
j_gene: TRBJ2-1

CDR3aa: CATSSVGEGIYGYTF
CDR3nt: TGTGCCACCAGCAGCGTCGGGGAGGGCATCTATGGCTACACCTTC
d_gene: NA
abundance: NA
v_gene: TRBV15
j_gene: TRBJ1-2

CDR3aa: CSARDARSSYNEQFF
CDR3nt: TGCAGTGCTAGAGATGCCCGGAGCTCCTACAATGAGCAGTTCTTC
d_gene: NA
abundance: few
v_gene: TRBV20-1
j_gene: TRBJ2-1

CDR3aa: CASRSGIHYNEQFF
CDR3nt: TGTGCCAGCAGATCAGGTATCCACTACAATGAGCAGTTCTTC
d_gene: NA
abundance: many
v_gene: TRBV6-1
j_gene: TRBJ2-1

CDR3aa: CASSSLAGGYNEQFF
CDR3nt: TGTGCCAGCAGTTCTCTAGCGGGAGGTTACAATGAGCAGTTCTTC
d_gene: TRBD2
abundance: many
v_gene: TRBV12-3/TRBV12-4
j_gene: TRBJ2-1

CDR3aa: CASSQDRGSSYGQYF
CDR3nt: TGCGCCAGCAGCCAAGATCGGGGTTCCTCCTACGGGCAGTACTTC
d_gene: NA
abundance: few
v_gene: TRBV4-1
j_gene: TRBJ2-7

CDR3aa: CASTVQGSYTDTQYF
CDR3nt: TGCGCCAGCACAGTACAGGGTTCTTACACAGATACGCAGTATTTT
d_gene: NA
abundance: many
v_gene: TRBV5-1
j_gene: TRBJ2-3

CDR3aa: CASSPDRGRDGYTF
CDR3nt: TGTGCCAGCTCGCCGGACAGGGGGCGCGATGGCTACACCTTC
d_gene: TRBD1
abundance: many
v_gene: TRBV18
j_gene: TRBJ1-2

CDR3aa: CSARDTSGSGGELFF
CDR3nt: TGCAGTGCTAGAGATACTAGCGGGAGTGGCGGGGAGCTGTTTTTT
d_gene: TRBD2
abundance: NA
v_gene: TRBV20-1
j_gene: TRBJ2-2

CDR3aa: CASSLVGIGDTEAFF
CDR3nt: TGCGCCAGCAGCTTGGTCGGCATAGGGGACACTGAAGCTTTCTTT
d_gene: NA
abundance: NA
v_gene: TRBV5-1
j_gene: TRBJ1-1

CDR3aa: CASSVGVERGTGELFF
CDR3nt: TGTGCCAGCAGCGTAGGTGTGGAACGGGGCACCGGGGAGCTGTTTTTT
d_gene: NA
abundance: NA
v_gene: TRBV9
j_gene: TRBJ2-2

CDR3aa: CASSQDRRGRMTDTQYF
CDR3nt: TGTGCCAGCAGCCAAGATCGTAGGGGGCGCATGACAGATACGCAGTATTTT
d_gene: TRBD1
abundance: few
v_gene: TRBV4-2
j_gene: TRBJ2-3

CDR3aa: CASSSGMGGYTF
CDR3nt: TGCGCCAGCAGCTCTGGGATGGGCGGCTACACCTTC
d_gene: NA
abundance: NA
v_gene: TRBV5-1
j_gene: TRBJ1-2

CDR3aa: CASSVFPGGTGGELFF
CDR3nt: TGTGCCAGCAGCGTATTCCCCGGGGGCACGGGAGGGGAGCTGTTTTTT
d_gene: NA
abundance: NA
v_gene: TRBV7-8
j_gene: TRBJ2-2

CDR3aa: CAWSDEFVAAKNIQYF
CDR3nt: TGTGCCTGGAGTGACGAGTTTGTAGCGGCCAAAAACATTCAGTACTTC
d_gene: NA
abundance: many
v_gene: TRBV30
j_gene: TRBJ2-4

CDR3aa: CATSDSSRTGLAPSYNEQFF
CDR3nt: TGTGCCACCAGTGATTCGAGTCGGACAGGCCTAGCCCCCTCCTACAATGAGCAGTTCTTC
d_gene: TRBD1
abundance: many
v_gene: TRBV24-1
j_gene: TRBJ2-1